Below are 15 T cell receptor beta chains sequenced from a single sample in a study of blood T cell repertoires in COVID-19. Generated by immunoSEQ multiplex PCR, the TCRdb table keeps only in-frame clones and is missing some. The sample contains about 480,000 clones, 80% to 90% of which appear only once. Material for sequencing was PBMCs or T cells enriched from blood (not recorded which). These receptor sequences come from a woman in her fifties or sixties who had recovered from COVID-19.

The CDR3 is CASSPLAAADNQPQHF. As DNA, the CDR3 is TGCGCCAGCAGCCCCCTTGCGGCCGCCGATAATCAGCCCCAGCATTTT. The V gene is TRBV4-1, the J gene TRBJ1-5; D remains unclear. Trimming took off 4 bases at V and 4 bases at J, with 17 bases between the two ends. There are 16 residues in the CDR3. Germline lookup yields CDR1 MGHRA and CDR2 YSYEKL.

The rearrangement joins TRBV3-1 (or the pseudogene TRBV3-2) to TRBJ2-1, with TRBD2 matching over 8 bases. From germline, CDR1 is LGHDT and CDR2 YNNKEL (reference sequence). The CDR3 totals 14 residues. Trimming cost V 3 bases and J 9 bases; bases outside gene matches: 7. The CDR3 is CASSQRGVPIEQFF. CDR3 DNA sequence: TGTGCCAGCAGCCAGCGGGGGGTCCCAATTGAGCAGTTCTTC.

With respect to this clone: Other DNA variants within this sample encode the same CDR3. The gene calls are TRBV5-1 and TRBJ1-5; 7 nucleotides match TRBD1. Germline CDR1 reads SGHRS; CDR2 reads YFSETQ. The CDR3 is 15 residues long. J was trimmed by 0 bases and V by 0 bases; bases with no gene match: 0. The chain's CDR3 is CASSLDRGSNQPQHF. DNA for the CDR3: TGCGCCAGCAGCTTGGACAGGGGTAGCAATCAGCCCCAGCATTTT.

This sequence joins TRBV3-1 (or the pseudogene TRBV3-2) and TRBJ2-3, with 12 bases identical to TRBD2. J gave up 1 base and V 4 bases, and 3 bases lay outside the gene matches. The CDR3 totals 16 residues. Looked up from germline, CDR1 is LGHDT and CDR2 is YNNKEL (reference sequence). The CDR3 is CASSPRTSGGTDTQYF. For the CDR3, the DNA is TGTGCCAGCAGCCCCCGGACTAGCGGGGGCACAGATACGCAGTATTTT.

Here the CDR3 reads CASSLMRTYEQYV. DNA for the CDR3: TGTGCCAGCTCCCTTATGCGGACCTACGAGCAGTACGTC. This chain links TRBV18 with TRBJ2-7; D is uncertain. Germline CDR1 reads KGHSH; CDR2 reads LQKENI. Trimming cost V 6 bases and J 2 bases, with 11 bases left between them. The CDR3 has 13 amino acids.

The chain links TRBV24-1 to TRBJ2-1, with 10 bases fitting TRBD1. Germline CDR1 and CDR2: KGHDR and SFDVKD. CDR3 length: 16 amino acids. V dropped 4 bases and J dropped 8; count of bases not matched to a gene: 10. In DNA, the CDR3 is TGTGCCACCAGTGAGTCCCCCGGGACAGGGGTTTATGAGCAGTTCTTC. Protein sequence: CATSESPGTGVYEQFF.

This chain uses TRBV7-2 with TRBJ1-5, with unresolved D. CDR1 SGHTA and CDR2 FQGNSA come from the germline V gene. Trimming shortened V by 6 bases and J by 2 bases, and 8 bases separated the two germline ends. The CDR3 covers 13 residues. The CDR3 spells CASRLNGNQPQHF. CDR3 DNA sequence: TGTGCCAGCAGACTAAATGGCAATCAGCCCCAGCATTTT.

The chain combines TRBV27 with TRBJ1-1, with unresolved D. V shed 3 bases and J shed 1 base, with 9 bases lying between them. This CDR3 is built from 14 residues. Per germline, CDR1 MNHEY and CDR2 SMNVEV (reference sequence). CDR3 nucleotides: TGTGCCAGCAGTTTTGGACGGGAGAACACTGAAGCTTTCTTT. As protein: CASSFGRENTEAFF.

The CDR3 DNA sequence: TGCGCCAGCAGCCAAGTTACAGGGGCTACCTACAATGAGCAGTTCTTC. Translation gives CASSQVTGATYNEQFF. V and J are TRBV4-1 and TRBJ2-1, with 7 bases that match TRBD1. Germline V gene lookup returns CDR1 MGHRA and CDR2 YSYEKL. CDR3 length: 16 amino acids. With 1 base clipped from V and 2 bases from J, the junction kept 5 bases outside the gene matches.

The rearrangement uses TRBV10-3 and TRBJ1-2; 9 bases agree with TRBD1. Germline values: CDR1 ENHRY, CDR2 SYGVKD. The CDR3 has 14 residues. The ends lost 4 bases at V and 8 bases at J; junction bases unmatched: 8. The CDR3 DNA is TGTGCCATCAGTGCCGGGGACAGGGTGGAAGGCTACACCTTC. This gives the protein CAISAGDRVEGYTF.

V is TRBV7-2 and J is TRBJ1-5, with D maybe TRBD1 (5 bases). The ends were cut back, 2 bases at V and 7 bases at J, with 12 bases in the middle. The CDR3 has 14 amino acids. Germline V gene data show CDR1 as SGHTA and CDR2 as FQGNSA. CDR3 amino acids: CASSLLGAWQPQHF. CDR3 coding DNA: TGTGCCAGCAGCTTACTAGGGGCATGGCAGCCCCAGCATTTT.

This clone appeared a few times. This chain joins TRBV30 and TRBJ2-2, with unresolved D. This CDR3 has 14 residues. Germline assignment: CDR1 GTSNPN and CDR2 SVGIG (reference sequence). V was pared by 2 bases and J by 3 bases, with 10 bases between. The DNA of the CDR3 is TGTGCCTGGAGTACCTACCGGGACACCGGGGAGCTGTTTTTT. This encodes CAWSTYRDTGELFF.

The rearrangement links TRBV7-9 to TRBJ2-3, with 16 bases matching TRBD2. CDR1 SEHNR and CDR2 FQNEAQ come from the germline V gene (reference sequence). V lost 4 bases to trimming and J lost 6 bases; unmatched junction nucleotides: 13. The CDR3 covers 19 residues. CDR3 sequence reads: CASSSTGTSGGARWDTQYF. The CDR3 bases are TGTGCCAGCAGCTCCACCGGGACTAGCGGGGGGGCCAGGTGGGATACGCAGTATTTT.

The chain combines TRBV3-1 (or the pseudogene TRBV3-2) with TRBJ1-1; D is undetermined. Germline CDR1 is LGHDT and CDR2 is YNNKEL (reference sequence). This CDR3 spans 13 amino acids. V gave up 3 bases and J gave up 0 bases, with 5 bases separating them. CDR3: CASSQNMNTEAFF. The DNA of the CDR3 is TGTGCCAGCAGCCAGAACATGAACACTGAAGCTTTCTTT.

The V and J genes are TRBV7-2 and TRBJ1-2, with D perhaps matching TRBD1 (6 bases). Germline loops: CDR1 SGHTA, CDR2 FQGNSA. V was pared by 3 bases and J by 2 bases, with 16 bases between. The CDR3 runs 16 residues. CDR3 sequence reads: CASSLDSTQTNYGYTF. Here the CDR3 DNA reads TGTGCCAGCAGCTTGGACAGTACACAGACAAACTATGGCTACACCTTC.